The entry below gives a single T cell receptor beta chain sequence along with its context. The target antigen is unknown. Germline V gene sequence: CDR1 MDHEN, CDR2 SYDVKM. With V trimmed by 5 bases and J by 5 bases, 12 bases remained unmatched. This CDR3 is 15 amino acids long. The sample's time point: week 23, last vaccination. Doses consisted of 300 ug of mutant IDH1 20-mer peptide each, paired with topical imiquimod. The protocol was immunoSEQ multiplex PCR, while the TCRdb copy is restricted to in-frame clones and leaves out a portion. The table lists about 56,000 clones, 80% to 90% of them singletons. The sample is drawn from a study of a mutant IDH1 vaccine in newly diagnosed glioma. Across the whole study: Investigators started vaccination 4-6 weeks after radiotherapy alone, or with temozolomide cycles.

The rearrangement joins TRBV28 to TRBJ2-7, with 7 bases identical to TRBD1. The source of this sequence is a man aged 40-49 years with glioma. The source material was PBMCs, sampled from a glioma patient whose treatment included an IDH1 peptide vaccine. CDR3 nucleotides: TGTGCCAGCAGTCCTTTGAAGGGGGCCGTCAACGAGCAGTACTTC. Protein product: CASSPLKGAVNEQYF.